The 12 T cell receptor beta chains in this list originate from one sample, sequenced in a study of T cell responses to AZD1222 COVID-19 vaccine. The data were produced by immunoSEQ multiplex PCR, yet TCRdb's version contains in-frame clones alone and is incomplete. Among roughly 70,000 clones listed, under 95% were seen once. The sequencing used peripheral blood, collected 28 days after the second dose of the MenACWY control vaccine. These receptors all come from an adult who received the MenACWY meningococcal vaccine as a control.

The chain links TRBV5-1 to TRBJ2-1, with D possibly being TRBD2 (6 bases). This CDR3 spans 15 amino acids. V was cut by 4 bases and J by 3 bases, with 14 bases left in between. Germline assignment: CDR1 SGHRS and CDR2 YFSETQ. DNA of the CDR3: TGCGCCAGCAGCACTTGGGGGGATGACTACAATGAGCAGTTCTTC. As protein: CASSTWGDDYNEQFF.

The rearrangement joins TRBV9 to TRBJ1-6, with 8 bases matching TRBD1. V gave up 4 bases and J gave up 10 bases; unmatched junction bases: 10. Germline-derived CDR1 and CDR2 are SGDLS and YYNGEE. The CDR3 has 15 residues. The CDR3 spells CASSPSNRGVSPLHF. DNA of the CDR3: TGTGCCAGCAGCCCCTCTAACAGGGGGGTCTCACCCCTCCACTTT.

The gene calls are TRBV3-1 (or the pseudogene TRBV3-2) and TRBJ1-3; weak D call: TRBD1 (5 bases). V was clipped by 0 bases and J by 0 bases, with 15 bases between them. The germline V gene has CDR1 LGHDT and CDR2 YNNKEL (reference sequence). The CDR3 is 18 residues long. The CDR3 bases are TGTGCCAGCAGCCAAGATATTGCAGGGACTCGCTCTGGAAACACCATATATTTT. Translated, it gives CASSQDIAGTRSGNTIYF.

This clone was detected a few times. The J gene is TRBJ2-3, the V gene TRBV4-1; no reliable D call. Germline CDR1 and CDR2: MGHRA and YSYEKL. The CDR3 length is 17 residues. The V gene lost 0 bases and the J gene lost 0 bases, with 13 bases spanning the gap. The CDR3 DNA sequence: TGCGCCAGCAGCCAAGAGGGGAACTCATTCAGCACAGATACGCAGTATTTT. This codes for CASSQEGNSFSTDTQYF.

Sample share makes this clone medium-sized. The CDR3 reads CASSRDRNYGYTF. The CDR3 DNA follows: TGTGCCAGCAGTCGCGACAGGAACTATGGCTACACCTTC. The gene calls are TRBV6-4 and TRBJ1-2; D possibly corresponds to TRBD1 (6 bases). Trimming stripped 5 bases from V and 2 bases from J, with 9 bases between. This CDR3 comprises 13 residues. Germline CDR1 MRHNA, CDR2 SNTAGT.

The V call is TRBV10-1, the J call TRBJ1-2, with a weak D call TRBD1 (5 bases). Germline V CDR1 and CDR2: WNHNN, SYGVQD (reference sequence). The V end lost 4 bases, the J end lost 4 bases, and 13 bases lay between the germline ends. The length of the CDR3 is 14 residues. CDR3 nucleotide sequence: TGCGCCAGCAGTGGACCGGACACCCTCTATGGCTACACCTTC. The encoded protein is CASSGPDTLYGYTF.

V usage is TRBV11-2 and J usage is TRBJ1-1; TRBD1 agrees at 8 bases. The V gene's germline CDR1 is SGHAT and CDR2 FQNNGV. This CDR3 spans 14 amino acids. Trimming took 5 bases from V and 4 from J; bases not matched to a gene: 6. CDR3 DNA: TGTGCCAGCAGCAAACTAGGACAGGGCACTGAAGCTTTCTTT. It translates to CASSKLGQGTEAFF.

This chain links TRBV4-1 with TRBJ1-2; D is ambiguous. V was pared by 0 bases and J by 10 bases, with 15 bases between. The CDR3 extends over 14 amino acids. Germline CDR1 and CDR2: MGHRA and YSYEKL. The CDR3 region is CASSQDRQYPPYTF. CDR3 DNA: TGCGCCAGCAGCCAAGATAGACAATACCCTCCCTACACCTTC.

This sequence joins TRBV7-9 and TRBJ1-1; D perhaps matches TRBD1 (6 bases). This CDR3 is built from 14 residues. Between the trimmed V and J ends, which lost 4 bases and 4 bases, there was a span of 13 bases. Germline CDR1 and CDR2: SEHNR and FQNEAQ (reference sequence). The CDR3, as DNA: TGTGCCAGCAGCTCCGGGGGGCAGGTCACTGAAGCTTTCTTT. Protein product: CASSSGGQVTEAFF. The whole variable domain, remainder taken from reference TRBV7-9 and TRBJ1-1, is DTGVSQNPRHKITKRGQNVTFRCDPISEHNRLYWYRQTLGQGPEFLTYFQNEAQLEKSRLLSDRFSAERPKGSFSTLEIQRTEQGDSAMYLCASSSGGQVTEAFFGQGTRLTVV.

This chain uses TRBV19 with TRBJ1-2; a possible D gene is TRBD1 (6 bases). Trimming stripped 6 bases from V and 4 bases from J, with 12 bases between. The CDR3 length is 13 residues. Germline loops: CDR1 LNHDA, CDR2 SQIVND (reference sequence). This CDR3 is CASRPGQSYGYTF. In nucleotides, the CDR3 is TGTGCCAGTAGACCTGGACAGTCCTATGGCTACACCTTC.

This rearrangement joins TRBV27 to TRBJ2-1, with D perhaps assigned TRBD1 or TRBD2 (5 bases each). This CDR3 contains 15 residues. Per germline, CDR1 MNHEY and CDR2 SMNVEV (reference sequence). V dropped 3 bases and J dropped 2 bases, with 11 bases sitting between them. The CDR3, as DNA: TGTGCCAGCAGTTTTGGGACCCCGACCTACAATGAGCAGTTCTTC. Encoded protein: CASSFGTPTYNEQFF.

The count of this clone is one. This sequence joins TRBV28 and TRBJ2-7, with D tentatively TRBD2 (6 bases). Looked up from germline, CDR1 is MDHEN and CDR2 is SYDVKM. CDR3 length: 13 amino acids. V was shortened by 4 bases and J by 7 bases, with 14 bases between the two germline ends. The CDR3 sequence is CASSSTWAGEQYF. The CDR3 DNA reads as TGTGCCAGCAGTTCGACGTGGGCGGGGGAGCAGTACTTC.